These 21 T cell receptor beta chains came from one sample sequenced in a study of cytomegalovirus exposure and HLA in healthy donors. Amplification used 60 Vbeta primers and 13 Jbeta primers. The table came from immunoSEQ multiplex PCR; TCRdb's copy has only in-frame clones and leaves some out. The table shows about 140,000 clones, with roughly 79% occurring only once. The sequencing input was PBMCs. The receptors were gathered from a male donor in good health and CMV-seronegative.

V gene TRBV5-6 combines with J gene TRBJ2-7; D unclear. The V gene's germline CDR1 is SGHDT and CDR2 YYEEEE. This CDR3 spans 14 amino acids. The germline V and J ends were trimmed by 0 bases and 2 bases, with 9 bases remaining between them. As DNA, the CDR3 is TGTGCCAGCAGCTTGGAGCAGGTTCCCTACGAGCAGTACTTC. Its translation is CASSLEQVPYEQYF. Using reference TRBV5-6 and TRBJ2-7 for the parts outside the CDR3, the full variable domain is DAGVTQSPTHLIKTRGQQVTLRCSPKSGHDTVSWYQQALGQGPQFIFQYYEEEERQRGNFPDRFSGHQFPNYSSELNVNALLLGDSALYLCASSLEQVPYEQYFGPGTRLTVT.

This sequence joins TRBV7-9 and TRBJ1-6; 10 positions agree with TRBD1. The CDR3 extends over 16 amino acids. Germline CDR1 reads SEHNR; CDR2 reads FQNEAQ (reference sequence). V was pared by 1 base and J by 7 bases, with 4 bases of the junction left unmatched. CDR3 loop: CASSLGGTGVNSPLHF. The CDR3 bases are TGTGCCAGCAGCTTAGGAGGGACAGGGGTGAATTCACCCCTCCACTTT.

This chain connects TRBV7-2 to TRBJ2-7, with 7 bases lining up with TRBD1. The length of the CDR3 is 15 residues. J lost 4 bases, V lost 0 bases, and 6 bases had no gene match. The germline V gene encodes CDR1 SGHTA and CDR2 FQGNSA. CDR3 in amino acids: CASSLASARGYEQYF. In DNA form, the CDR3 reads TGTGCCAGCAGCTTAGCGTCGGCCAGGGGGTACGAGCAGTACTTC.

This clone was seen only once. Written as DNA, the CDR3 is TGTGCCAGTAGTCCCTGGGGCAGAGCTCAGCCCCAGCATTTT. Encoded protein: CASSPWGRAQPQHF. V gene TRBV19 combines with J gene TRBJ1-5, with D possibly being TRBD1 (5 bases). This CDR3 has 14 amino acids. Germline CDR1 reads LNHDA; CDR2 reads SQIVND (reference sequence). Trimming took off 5 bases at V and 6 bases at J, with 14 bases between the two ends.

CDR3 sequence (DNA): TGTGCCAGCAGCCCCCGGGGACTAGCGGGGGACTCCTACGAGCAGTACTTC. It codes for CASSPRGLAGDSYEQYF. This chain links TRBV9 with TRBJ2-7, with 14 bases matching TRBD2. Trimming cost V 4 bases and J 0 bases; bases outside gene matches: 6. Germline V lookup: CDR1 SGDLS, CDR2 YYNGEE. This CDR3 has 17 amino acids.

This clone has ten or more counts. The rearrangement joins TRBV7-9 to TRBJ1-2; possibly TRBD1 for D (6 bases). The CDR3 is 13 residues long. V lost 3 bases and J 6 bases, leaving 11 bases between the germline ends. Per the germline V gene, CDR1 is SEHNR and CDR2 is FQNEAQ (reference sequence). The CDR3 coding sequence is TGTGCCAGCAGCTTTAGACAGGACAATGGCTACACCTTC. Translation gives CASSFRQDNGYTF. The complete variable domain, with remaining parts taken from reference TRBV7-9 and TRBJ1-2, reads DTGVSQNPRHKITKRGQNVTFRCDPISEHNRLYWYRQTLGQGPEFLTYFQNEAQLEKSRLLSDRFSAERPKGSFSTLEIQRTEQGDSAMYLCASSFRQDNGYTFGSGTRLTVV.

The rearrangement joins TRBV19 to TRBJ1-2, with TRBD1 matching over 8 bases. The CDR3 is 13 amino acids. V gave up 7 bases and J gave up 6 bases; unmatched junction bases: 7. CDR1 and CDR2 from the germline V gene are LNHDA and SQIVND (reference sequence). CDR3 sequence: CASTLGQGHGYTF. The CDR3 coding sequence is TGTGCCAGTACCCTCGGACAGGGCCATGGCTACACCTTC.

The V and J genes are TRBV27 and TRBJ2-3; D gene uncertain. Germline-derived CDR1 and CDR2 are MNHEY and SMNVEV (reference sequence). Trimming stripped 4 bases from V and 1 base from J, with 3 bases between. There are 12 residues in the CDR3. DNA of the CDR3: TGTGCCAGCAGTTCGGGCACAGATACGCAGTATTTT. Residues: CASSSGTDTQYF.

The chain employs TRBV27 and TRBJ2-5; 10 nucleotides line up with TRBD1. Germline-derived CDR1 and CDR2 are MNHEY and SMNVEV (reference sequence). The CDR3 is 11 amino acids. V was pared by 6 bases and J by 12 bases, with 4 bases of the junction left unmatched. The CDR3 protein is CASSRGQGEYF. The CDR3 region has the DNA TGTGCCAGCAGCCGCGGACAGGGGGAGTACTTC.

This chain joins TRBV30 and TRBJ1-5, with 9 positions matching TRBD1. The CDR3 consists of 14 residues. The germline CDR1 and CDR2 sequences are GTSNPN and SVGIG (reference sequence). V lost 0 bases to trimming and J lost 7 bases; unmatched junction nucleotides: 4. For the CDR3, the DNA is TGTGCCTGGAGTGTACAGGGGGCGGGACAGCCCCAGCATTTT. Translating it yields CAWSVQGAGQPQHF.

The CDR3 is CARLSDTGELFF. CDR3 sequence (DNA): TGTGCCCGCCTGTCGGACACCGGGGAGCTGTTTTTT. V and J are TRBV30 and TRBJ2-2, with no clear D. CDR3 size: 12 residues. Trimming removed 8 bases at V and 3 bases at J, with 10 bases between. The germline CDR1 and CDR2 sequences are GTSNPN and SVGIG (reference sequence).

J is TRBJ1-2 and V is TRBV4-1, with D hard to call. The CDR3 has 17 residues. Germline loops: CDR1 MGHRA, CDR2 YSYEKL. Trimming took 4 bases from V and 7 from J, leaving 25 bases between them. The CDR3 DNA sequence: TGCGCCAGCAGCCGAGGTAGTGACGGGCCCGGAGGGAGTGGCTACACCTTC. It codes for CASSRGSDGPGGSGYTF.

The rearrangement uses TRBV27 and TRBJ2-5, with D possibly matching TRBD1 (6 bases). V lost 4 bases, J lost 5 bases, and 17 bases lay in between. The CDR3 totals 15 residues. Germline V CDR1 and CDR2: MNHEY, SMNVEV (reference sequence). CDR3 in DNA: TGTGCCAGCAGTTCGCCCCCCGCCAGGGGCGAGACCCAGTACTTC. This sequence encodes CASSSPPARGETQYF.

The chain has TRBV25-1 and TRBJ2-7; perhaps TRBD1 as D (5 bases). The CDR3 length is 15 residues. CDR1 is MGHDK, CDR2 SYGVNS, per germline. Deletions cut 3 bases from V and 0 bases from J, with 12 bases between. The CDR3 loop is CASSEPRALSYEQYF. In DNA, the CDR3 is TGTGCCAGCAGTGAGCCCAGGGCCCTCTCCTACGAGCAGTACTTC.

The chain joins TRBV7-2 to TRBJ2-2; 13 bases are shared with TRBD2. The V and J ends lost 1 base and 5 bases, in that order; junction bases with no gene match: 4. This CDR3 spans 17 amino acids. CDR1 and CDR2 from the germline V gene are SGHTA and FQGNSA. CDR3 coding DNA: TGTGCCAGCAGCTTAGGACTAGCGGGGGGCCGAACCGGGGAGCTGTTTTTT. This codes for CASSLGLAGGRTGELFF.

This clone was seen only a few times. The chain couples TRBV10-1 to TRBJ2-7, with 9 positions matching TRBD1. Unmatched junction bases numbered 9, after V lost 2 bases and J lost 4 bases. This CDR3 spans 16 amino acids. Germline V gene sequence: CDR1 WNHNN, CDR2 SYGVQD (reference sequence). CDR3 protein: CASSEPLTGGPYEQYF. CDR3 nucleotides: TGCGCCAGCAGTGAGCCACTTACAGGGGGCCCTTACGAGCAGTACTTC.

This clone has only one observation. The chain's CDR3 is CASSSQPGLAPREQYF. CDR3 sequence (DNA): TGTGCCAGCAGCTCCCAGCCGGGACTAGCCCCTCGCGAGCAGTACTTC. The V and J genes are TRBV7-2 and TRBJ2-7; TRBD2 aligns across 9 bases. Germline CDR1 is SGHTA and CDR2 is FQGNSA. CDR3 length equals 16 residues. V dropped 4 bases and J dropped 6; count of bases not matched to a gene: 13.

The gene calls are TRBV5-1 and TRBJ2-7, with a possible D match to TRBD1 (5 bases). Trimming cost V 0 bases and J 5 bases, with 15 bases left between them. The CDR3 covers 15 residues. In germline, CDR1 is SGHRS, CDR2 YFSETQ. In nucleotides, the CDR3 is TGCGCCAGCAGCTTGGCCGTGGTAGGGGTCAACGAGCAGTACTTC. Translating it yields CASSLAVVGVNEQYF.

The chain's CDR3 is CAISERGGRGYTF. CDR3 DNA sequence: TGTGCCATCAGTGAGAGGGGTGGCCGAGGCTACACCTTC. The chain links TRBV10-3 to TRBJ1-2; perhaps TRBD1 as D (5 bases). Germline assignment: CDR1 ENHRY and CDR2 SYGVKD. CDR3 size: 13 residues. V shed 2 bases and J shed 8 bases, with 12 bases lying between them.

This rearrangement joins TRBV19 to TRBJ2-5; no clear D. The CDR3 contains 10 residues. V was trimmed by 11 bases and J by 5 bases, leaving 9 bases between them. Germline values: CDR1 LNHDA, CDR2 SQIVND (reference sequence). The CDR3 region is CAPGIETQYF. CDR3 DNA: TGTGCCCCAGGAATCGAGACCCAGTACTTC.

This clone was detected once. The chain couples TRBV29-1 to TRBJ1-2, with D perhaps matching TRBD1 (6 bases). The germline gives CDR1 SQVTM, CDR2 ANQGSEA. This CDR3 contains 13 residues. V shed 1 base and J shed 4 bases, with 10 bases lying between them. In DNA form, the CDR3 reads TGCAGCGTTGAAGTTCGGGACACCTATGGCTACACCTTC. This sequence encodes CSVEVRDTYGYTF.